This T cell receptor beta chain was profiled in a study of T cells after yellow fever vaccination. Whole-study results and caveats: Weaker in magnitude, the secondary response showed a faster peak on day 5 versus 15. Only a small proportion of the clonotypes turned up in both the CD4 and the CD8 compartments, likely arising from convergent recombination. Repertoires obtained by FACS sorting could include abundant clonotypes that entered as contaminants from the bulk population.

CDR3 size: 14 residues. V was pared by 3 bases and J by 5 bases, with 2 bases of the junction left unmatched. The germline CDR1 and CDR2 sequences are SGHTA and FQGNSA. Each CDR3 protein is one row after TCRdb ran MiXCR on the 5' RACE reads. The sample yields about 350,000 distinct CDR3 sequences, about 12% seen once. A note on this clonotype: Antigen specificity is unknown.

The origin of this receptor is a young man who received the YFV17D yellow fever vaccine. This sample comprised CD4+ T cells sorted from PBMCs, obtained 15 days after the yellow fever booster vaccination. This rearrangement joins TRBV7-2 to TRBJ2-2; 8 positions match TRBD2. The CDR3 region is CASSFSGATGELFF. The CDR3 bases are TGTGCCAGCAGCTTTAGCGGGGCGACCGGGGAGCTGTTTTTT.